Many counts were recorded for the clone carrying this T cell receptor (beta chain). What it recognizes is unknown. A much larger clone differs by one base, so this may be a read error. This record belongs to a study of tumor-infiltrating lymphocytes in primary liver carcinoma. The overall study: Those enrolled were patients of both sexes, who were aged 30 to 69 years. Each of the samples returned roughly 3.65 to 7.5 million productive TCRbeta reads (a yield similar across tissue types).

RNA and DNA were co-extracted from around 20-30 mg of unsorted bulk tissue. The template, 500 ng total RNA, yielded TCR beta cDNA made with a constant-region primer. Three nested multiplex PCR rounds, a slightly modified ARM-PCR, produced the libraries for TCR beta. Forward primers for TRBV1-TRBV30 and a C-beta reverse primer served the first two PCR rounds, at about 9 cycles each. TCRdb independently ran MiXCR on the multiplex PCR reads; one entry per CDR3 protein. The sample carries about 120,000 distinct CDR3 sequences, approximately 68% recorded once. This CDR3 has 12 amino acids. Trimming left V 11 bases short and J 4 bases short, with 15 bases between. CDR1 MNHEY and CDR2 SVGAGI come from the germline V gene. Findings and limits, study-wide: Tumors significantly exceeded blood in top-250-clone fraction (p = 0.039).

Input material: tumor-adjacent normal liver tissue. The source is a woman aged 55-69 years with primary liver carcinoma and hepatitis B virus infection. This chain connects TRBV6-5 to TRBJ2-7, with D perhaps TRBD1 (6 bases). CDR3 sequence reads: CAGTSRGYEQYF. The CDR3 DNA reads TGTGCCGGCACTTCCAGGGGTTACGAGCAGTACTTC.